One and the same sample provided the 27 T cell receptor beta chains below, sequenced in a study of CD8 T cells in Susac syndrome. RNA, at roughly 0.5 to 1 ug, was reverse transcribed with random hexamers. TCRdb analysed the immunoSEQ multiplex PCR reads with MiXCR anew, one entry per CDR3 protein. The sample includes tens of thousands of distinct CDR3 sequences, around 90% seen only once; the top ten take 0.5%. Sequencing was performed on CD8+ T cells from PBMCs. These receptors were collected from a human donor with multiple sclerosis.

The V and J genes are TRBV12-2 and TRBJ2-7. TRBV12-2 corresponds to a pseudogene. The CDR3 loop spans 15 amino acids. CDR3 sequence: CASRLERELSYEQYF. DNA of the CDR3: TGTGCAAGTCGCTTAGAGCGGGAACTCTCCTACGAGCAGTACTTC.

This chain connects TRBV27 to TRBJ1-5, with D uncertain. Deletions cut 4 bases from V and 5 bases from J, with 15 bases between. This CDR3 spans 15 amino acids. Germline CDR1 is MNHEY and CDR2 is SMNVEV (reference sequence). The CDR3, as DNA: TGTGCCAGCAGTTCGGATCCCTGGGGTTATCAGCCCCAGCATTTT. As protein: CASSSDPWGYQPQHF.

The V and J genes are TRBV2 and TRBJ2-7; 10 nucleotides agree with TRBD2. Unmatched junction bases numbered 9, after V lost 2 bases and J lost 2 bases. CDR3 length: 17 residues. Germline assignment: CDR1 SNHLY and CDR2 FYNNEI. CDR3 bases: TGTGCCAGCAGTGAACGAACTAGCGGGGTAACCACCTACGAGCAGTACTTC. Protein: CASSERTSGVTTYEQYF.

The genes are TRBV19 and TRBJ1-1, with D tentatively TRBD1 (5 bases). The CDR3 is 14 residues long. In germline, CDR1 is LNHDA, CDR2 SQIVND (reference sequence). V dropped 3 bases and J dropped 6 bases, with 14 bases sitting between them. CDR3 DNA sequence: TGTGCCAGTAGTATCGGGGCGGGCTTCTCTGAAGCTTTCTTT. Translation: CASSIGAGFSEAFF.

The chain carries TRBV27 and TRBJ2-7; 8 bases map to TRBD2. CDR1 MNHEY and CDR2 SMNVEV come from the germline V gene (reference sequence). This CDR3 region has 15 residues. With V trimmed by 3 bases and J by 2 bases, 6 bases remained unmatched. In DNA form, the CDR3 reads TGTGCCAGCAGTTTGGCTGCGGGAGGCACCTACGAGCAGTACTTC. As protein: CASSLAAGGTYEQYF.

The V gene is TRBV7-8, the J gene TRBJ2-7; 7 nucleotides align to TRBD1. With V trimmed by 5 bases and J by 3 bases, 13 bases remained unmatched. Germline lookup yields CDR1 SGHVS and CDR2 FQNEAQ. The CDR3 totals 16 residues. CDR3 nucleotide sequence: TGTGCCAGCAGCCCCGAGGGGGACAGACACGTCTACGAGCAGTACTTC. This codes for CASSPEGDRHVYEQYF.

The CDR3 region has the DNA TGTGCGGCGGACGGAAGGCCTAGCGGGGCGGGGAACACCGGGGAGCTGTTTTTT. Protein product: CAADGRPSGAGNTGELFF. The chain carries TRBV3-1 and TRBJ2-2, with TRBD2 matching over 9 bases. This CDR3 is 18 amino acids long. Germline CDR1 is LGHDT and CDR2 is YNNKEL (reference sequence).

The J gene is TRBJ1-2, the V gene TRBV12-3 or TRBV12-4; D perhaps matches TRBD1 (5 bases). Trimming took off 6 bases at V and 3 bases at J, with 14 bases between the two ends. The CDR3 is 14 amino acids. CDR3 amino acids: CASSPSSGHYGYTF. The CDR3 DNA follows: TGTGCCAGCAGCCCGAGCTCGGGGCACTATGGCTACACCTTC.

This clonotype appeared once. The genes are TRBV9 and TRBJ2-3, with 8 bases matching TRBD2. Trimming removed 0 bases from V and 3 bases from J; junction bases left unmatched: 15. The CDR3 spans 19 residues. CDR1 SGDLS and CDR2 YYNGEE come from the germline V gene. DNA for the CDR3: TGTGCCAGCAGCGTAGAGGAGGGAAGTGTGCGGGAGGTAACAGATACGCAGTATTTT. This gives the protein CASSVEEGSVREVTDTQYF.

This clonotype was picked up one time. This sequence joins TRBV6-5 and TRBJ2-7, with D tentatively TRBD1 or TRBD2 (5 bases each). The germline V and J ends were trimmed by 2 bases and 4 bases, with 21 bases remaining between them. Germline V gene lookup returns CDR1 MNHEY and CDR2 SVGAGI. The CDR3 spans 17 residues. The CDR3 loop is CASSYDTSGRFGYEQYF. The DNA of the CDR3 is TGTGCCAGCAGTTACGATACGTCGGGGCGCTTTGGATACGAGCAGTACTTC.

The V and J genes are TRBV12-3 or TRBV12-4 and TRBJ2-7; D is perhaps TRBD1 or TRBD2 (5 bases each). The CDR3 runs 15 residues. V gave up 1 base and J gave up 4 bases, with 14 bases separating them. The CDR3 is CASSLGYQGEYEQYF. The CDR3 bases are TGTGCCAGCAGTTTAGGGTACCAGGGAGAGTACGAGCAGTACTTC.

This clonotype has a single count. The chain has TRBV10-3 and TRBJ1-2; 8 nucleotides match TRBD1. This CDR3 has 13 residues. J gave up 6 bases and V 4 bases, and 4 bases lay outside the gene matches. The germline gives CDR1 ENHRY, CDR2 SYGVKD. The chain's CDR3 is CAISGQGADGYTF. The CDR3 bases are TGTGCCATCAGTGGGCAGGGGGCGGATGGCTACACCTTC.

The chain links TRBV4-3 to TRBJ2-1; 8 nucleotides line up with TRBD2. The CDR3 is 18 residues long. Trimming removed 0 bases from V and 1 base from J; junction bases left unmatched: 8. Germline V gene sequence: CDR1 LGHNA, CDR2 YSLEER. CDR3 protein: CASSQDGGSGNSYNEQFF. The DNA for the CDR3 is TGCGCCAGCAGCCAAGATGGGGGTAGCGGGAATTCCTACAATGAGCAGTTCTTC.

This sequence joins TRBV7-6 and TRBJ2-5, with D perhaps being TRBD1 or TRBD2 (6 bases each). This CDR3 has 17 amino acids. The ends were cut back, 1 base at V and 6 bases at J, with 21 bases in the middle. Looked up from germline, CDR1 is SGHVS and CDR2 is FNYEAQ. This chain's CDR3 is CASSLVAGGPEVKTQYF. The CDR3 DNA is TGTGCCAGCAGCTTAGTGGCTGGGGGGCCTGAGGTGAAGACCCAGTACTTC.

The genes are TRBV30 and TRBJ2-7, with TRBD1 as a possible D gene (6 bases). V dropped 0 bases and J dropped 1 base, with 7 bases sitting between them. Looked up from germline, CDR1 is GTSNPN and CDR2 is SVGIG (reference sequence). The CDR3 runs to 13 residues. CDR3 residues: CAWSVQGSYEQYF. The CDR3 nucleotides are TGTGCCTGGAGTGTGCAGGGGTCCTACGAGCAGTACTTC.

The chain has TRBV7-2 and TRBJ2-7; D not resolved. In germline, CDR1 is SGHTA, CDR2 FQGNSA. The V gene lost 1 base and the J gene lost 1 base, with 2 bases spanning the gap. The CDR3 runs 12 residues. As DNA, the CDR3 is TGTGCCAGCAGCTTAGTATCCTACGAGCAGTACTTC. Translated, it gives CASSLVSYEQYF.

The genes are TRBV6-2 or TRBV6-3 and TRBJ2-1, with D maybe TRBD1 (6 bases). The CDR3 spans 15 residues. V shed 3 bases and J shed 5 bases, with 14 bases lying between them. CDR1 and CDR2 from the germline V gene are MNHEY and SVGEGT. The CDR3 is CASSYFGTNNNEQFF. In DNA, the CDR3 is TGTGCCAGCAGTTATTTCGGGACAAATAACAATGAGCAGTTCTTC.

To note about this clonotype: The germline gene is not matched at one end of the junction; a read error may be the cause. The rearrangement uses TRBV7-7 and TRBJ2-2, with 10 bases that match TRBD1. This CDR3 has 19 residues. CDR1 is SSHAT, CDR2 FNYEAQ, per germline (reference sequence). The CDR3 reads CASSKKGNRTGGSTGELFF. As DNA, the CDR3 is TGTGCTAGCAGCAAGAAAGGAAATCGGACAGGGGGGAGCACCGGGGAGCTGTTTTTT.

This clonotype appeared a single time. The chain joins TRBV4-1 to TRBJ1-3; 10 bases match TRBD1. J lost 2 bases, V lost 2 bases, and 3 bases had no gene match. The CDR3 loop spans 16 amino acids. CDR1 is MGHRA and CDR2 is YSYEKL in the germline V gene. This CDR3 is CASSQPGQGTGNTIYF. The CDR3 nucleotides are TGCGCCAGCAGCCAACCGGGACAGGGGACTGGAAACACCATATATTTT.

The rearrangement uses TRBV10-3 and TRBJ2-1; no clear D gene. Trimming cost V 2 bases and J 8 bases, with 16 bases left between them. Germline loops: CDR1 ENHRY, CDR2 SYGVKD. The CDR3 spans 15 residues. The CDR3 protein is CAISEILARSDEQFF. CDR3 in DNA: TGTGCCATCAGTGAGATTTTAGCCCGTTCCGATGAGCAGTTCTTC.

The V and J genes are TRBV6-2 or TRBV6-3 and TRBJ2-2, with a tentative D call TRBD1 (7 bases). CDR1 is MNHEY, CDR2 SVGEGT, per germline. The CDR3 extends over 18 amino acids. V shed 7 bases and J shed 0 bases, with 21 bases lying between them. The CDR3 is CASTGGTEGQPNTGELFF. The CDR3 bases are TGTGCCAGCACGGGTGGGACGGAGGGACAGCCGAACACCGGGGAGCTGTTTTTT.

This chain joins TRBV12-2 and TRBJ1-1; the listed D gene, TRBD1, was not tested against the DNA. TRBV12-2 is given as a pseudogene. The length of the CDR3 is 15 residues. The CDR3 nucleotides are TGTGCAAGTCGCTTAGTCGGACAGGGGAGGACTGAAGCTTTCTTT. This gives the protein CASRLVGQGRTEAFF.

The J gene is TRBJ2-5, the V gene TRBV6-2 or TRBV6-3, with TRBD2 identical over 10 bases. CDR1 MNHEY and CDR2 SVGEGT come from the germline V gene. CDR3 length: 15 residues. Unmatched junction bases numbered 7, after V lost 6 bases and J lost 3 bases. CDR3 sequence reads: CASRRSGGEKETQYF. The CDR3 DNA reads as TGTGCCAGCAGACGAAGCGGGGGGGAAAAAGAGACCCAGTACTTC.

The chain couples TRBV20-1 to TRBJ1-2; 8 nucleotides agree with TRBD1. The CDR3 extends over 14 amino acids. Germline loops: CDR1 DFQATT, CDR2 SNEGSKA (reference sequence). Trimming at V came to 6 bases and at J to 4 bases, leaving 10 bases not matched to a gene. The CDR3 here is CSARGRGRSYGYTF. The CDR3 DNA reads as TGCAGTGCCCGGGGCAGGGGGCGATCCTATGGCTACACCTTC.

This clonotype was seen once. The CDR3: CASSRGDSYEQYF. CDR3 nucleotide sequence: TGTGCCAGCTCGCGGGGGGACTCCTACGAGCAGTACTTC. J is TRBJ2-7 and V is TRBV5-4, with 8 bases identical to TRBD2. The ends lost 7 bases at V and 0 bases at J; junction bases unmatched: 3. The germline gives CDR1 SGHNT, CDR2 YYREEE (reference sequence). CDR3 length: 13 amino acids. The full variable domain, its missing parts supplied by reference TRBV5-4 and TRBJ2-7, is ETGVTQSPTHLIKTRGQQVTLRCSSQSGHNTVSWYQQALGQGPQFIFQYYREEENGRGNFPPRFSGLQFPNYSSELNVNALELDDSALYLCASSRGDSYEQYFGPGTRLTVT.

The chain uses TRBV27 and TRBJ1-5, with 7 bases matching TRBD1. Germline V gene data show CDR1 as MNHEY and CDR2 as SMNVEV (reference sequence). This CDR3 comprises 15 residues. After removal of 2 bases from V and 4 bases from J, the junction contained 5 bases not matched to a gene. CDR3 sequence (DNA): TGTGCCAGCAGTTTAACGACAGGGATGAATCAGCCCCAGCATTTT. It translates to CASSLTTGMNQPQHF.

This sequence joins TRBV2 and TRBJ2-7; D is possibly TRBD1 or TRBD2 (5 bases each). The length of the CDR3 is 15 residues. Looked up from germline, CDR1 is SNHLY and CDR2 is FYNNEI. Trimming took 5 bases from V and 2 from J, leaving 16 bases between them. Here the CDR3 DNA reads TGTGCCAGCAGTCTTTATACCGGGACCACCTACGAGCAGTACTTC. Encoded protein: CASSLYTGTTYEQYF.